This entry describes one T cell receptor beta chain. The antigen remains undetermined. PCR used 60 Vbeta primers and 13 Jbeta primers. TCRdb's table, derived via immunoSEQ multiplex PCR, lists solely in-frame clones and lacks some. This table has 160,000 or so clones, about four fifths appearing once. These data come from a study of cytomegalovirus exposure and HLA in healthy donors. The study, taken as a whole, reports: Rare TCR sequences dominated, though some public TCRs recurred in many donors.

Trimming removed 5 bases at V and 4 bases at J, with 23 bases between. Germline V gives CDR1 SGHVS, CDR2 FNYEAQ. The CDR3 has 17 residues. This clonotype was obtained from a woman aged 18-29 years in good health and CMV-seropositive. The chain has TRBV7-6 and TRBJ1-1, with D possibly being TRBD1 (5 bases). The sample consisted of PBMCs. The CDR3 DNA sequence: TGTGCCAGCAGCCCCGCCACTGAAGGGGAGGTCTCCACTGAAGCTTTCTTT. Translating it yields CASSPATEGEVSTEAFF.